One sample yielded the 13 T cell receptor beta chains listed below, sequenced in a study of blood T cell repertoires in COVID-19. The data were produced by immunoSEQ multiplex PCR, yet TCRdb's version contains in-frame clones alone and is incomplete. The sample lists 450,000 or so clones, approximately 90% occurring once. The sequencing sample was made of peripheral blood. Receptors originate from a young man with COVID-19, enrolled during active disease.

This chain connects TRBV7-9 to TRBJ1-5; D perhaps matches TRBD1 (5 bases). V was trimmed by 5 bases and J by 3 bases, leaving 11 bases between them. The CDR3 runs to 14 residues. Germline V CDR1 and CDR2: SEHNR, FQNEAQ (reference sequence). CDR3 DNA sequence: TGTGCCAGCAGCCCCACAGGACCCAATCAGCCCCAGCATTTT. It translates to CASSPTGPNQPQHF. The variable domain in full, with the rest retrieved from reference TRBV7-9 and TRBJ1-5, is DTGVSQNPRHKITKRGQNVTFRCDPISEHNRLYWYRQTLGQGPEFLTYFQNEAQLEKSRLLSDRFSAERPKGSFSTLEIQRTEQGDSAMYLCASSPTGPNQPQHFGDGTRLSIL.

CDR3 loop: CASSISDTEAFF. In nucleotides, the CDR3 is TGTGCCAGCAGTATCAGCGACACTGAAGCTTTCTTT. V and J are TRBV12-3 or TRBV12-4 and TRBJ1-1; D gene unclear. The CDR3 has 12 amino acids. V was cut by 5 bases and J by 3 bases, with 7 bases left in between.

The rearrangement uses TRBV5-4 and TRBJ2-7, with 8 positions matching TRBD2. The trim removed 3 bases at V and 2 bases at J, leaving 10 bases unmatched. Germline V lookup: CDR1 SGHNT, CDR2 YYREEE (reference sequence). This CDR3 has 16 amino acids. As DNA, the CDR3 is TGTGCCAGCAGCTACTCCGGGAGCGGGGGAGCCTACGAGCAGTACTTC. This gives the protein CASSYSGSGGAYEQYF.

The rearrangement uses TRBV19 and TRBJ2-4; TRBD1 matches 7 bases. The CDR3 is 16 amino acids. V was clipped by 6 bases and J by 0 bases; unmatched bases: 8. Germline lookup yields CDR1 LNHDA and CDR2 SQIVND (reference sequence). CDR3 residues: CASSPTGDLAKNIQYF. The CDR3, as DNA: TGTGCCAGTAGCCCCACAGGGGACCTAGCCAAAAACATTCAGTACTTC. Drawing the rest from reference TRBV19 and TRBJ2-4, the complete variable domain is DGGITQSPKYLFRKEGQNVTLSCEQNLNHDAMYWYRQDPGQGLRLIYYSQIVNDFQKGDIAEGYSVSREKKESFPLTVTSAQKNPTAFYLCASSPTGDLAKNIQYFGAGTRLSVL.

J is TRBJ1-3 and V is TRBV7-9; 7 positions match TRBD1. The V gene's germline CDR1 is SEHNR and CDR2 FQNEAQ (reference sequence). With V trimmed by 2 bases and J by 2 bases, 9 bases remained unmatched. The CDR3 loop spans 17 amino acids. The CDR3 here is CASSLTSGGTTGNTIYF. For the CDR3, the DNA is TGTGCCAGCAGCTTAACTTCAGGGGGTACGACTGGAAACACCATATATTTT.

This clone was found a few times. The chain has TRBV6-5 and TRBJ2-7; 7 bases line up with TRBD1. V was pared by 2 bases and J by 1 base, with 2 bases of the junction left unmatched. The CDR3 spans 14 residues. CDR1 MNHEY and CDR2 SVGAGI come from the germline V gene. CDR3 coding DNA: TGTGCCAGCAGTTACCGGGACAGATCCTACGAGCAGTACTTC. Translating it yields CASSYRDRSYEQYF.

This clone was seen a handful of times. The rearrangement uses TRBV2 and TRBJ2-1; 8 nucleotides line up with TRBD2. In germline, CDR1 is SNHLY, CDR2 FYNNEI. The CDR3 has 14 amino acids. J was trimmed by 5 bases and V by 4 bases; bases with no gene match: 4. The CDR3 DNA reads as TGTGCCAGCAGTGCGGCGGGAGGCCACAATGAGCAGTTCTTC. Protein product: CASSAAGGHNEQFF.

The V and J genes are TRBV19 and TRBJ1-1; 8 bases agree with TRBD1. This CDR3 is built from 12 residues. Germline V gene sequence: CDR1 LNHDA, CDR2 SQIVND (reference sequence). With V trimmed by 8 bases and J by 6 bases, 5 bases remained unmatched. The CDR3 sequence: CASGDRGPEAFF. CDR3 in DNA: TGTGCCAGTGGTGACAGGGGACCTGAAGCTTTCTTT.

This sequence joins TRBV7-9 and TRBJ2-7; D is unclear. Deletions cut 2 bases from V and 5 bases from J, with 7 bases between. Germline CDR1 and CDR2: SEHNR and FQNEAQ (reference sequence). The CDR3 is 12 residues long. As DNA, the CDR3 is TGTGCCAGCAGCTTATTTTCCGACGAGCAGTACTTC. It encodes CASSLFSDEQYF.

V is TRBV4-1 and J is TRBJ2-7, with D perhaps matching TRBD2 (6 bases). This CDR3 spans 16 amino acids. The V end lost 3 bases, the J end lost 6 bases, and 21 bases lay between the germline ends. Looked up from germline, CDR1 is MGHRA and CDR2 is YSYEKL. CDR3 in amino acids: CASSQPRDSPRAEQYF. CDR3 sequence (DNA): TGCGCCAGCAGCCAGCCCCGGGACTCCCCACGGGCCGAGCAGTACTTC.

The table lists this clone with a count of one. J is TRBJ1-6 and V is TRBV2; a possible D gene is TRBD1 (5 bases). The ends were cut back, 5 bases at V and 7 bases at J, with 18 bases in the middle. The germline V gene encodes CDR1 SNHLY and CDR2 FYNNEI. The CDR3 extends over 16 amino acids. CDR3 residues: CASSIHGGATNSPLHF. Here the CDR3 DNA reads TGTGCCAGCAGTATACATGGTGGGGCAACGAATTCACCCCTCCACTTT.

The chain links TRBV7-8 to TRBJ2-3; D is possibly TRBD2 (7 bases). The germline V and J ends were trimmed by 4 bases and 6 bases, with 14 bases remaining between them. The CDR3 covers 14 residues. CDR1 is SGHVS and CDR2 is FQNEAQ in the germline V gene. The CDR3 DNA reads as TGTGCCAGCAGCTCCTCGGGGGGCCGGGATACGCAGTATTTT. This sequence encodes CASSSSGGRDTQYF.

The chain uses TRBV29-1 and TRBJ2-1; unclear D gene. Germline lookup yields CDR1 SQVTM and CDR2 ANQGSEA. CDR3 size: 13 residues. V was clipped by 6 bases and J by 7 bases, with 16 bases between them. CDR3 amino acids: CSVARSFGNEQFF. The CDR3 coding sequence is TGCAGCGTCGCTAGGTCGTTTGGTAATGAGCAGTTCTTC.